A selection of T cell receptor beta chains follows, all from one sample in a study of T cell responses to AZD1222 COVID-19 vaccine. The repertoire was sequenced with immunoSEQ multiplex PCR; TCRdb's copy has only in-frame clones and lacks some. Found here are 150,000 to 200,000 clones, around 95% of them singletons; the top ten hold approximately 0.6%. The sample in question was peripheral blood, obtained on day 0 of AZD1222 vaccination. Receptors were obtained from an adult in good health. The CDR3 runs from the conserved cysteine through the conserved F or W. A D gene is named only where the DNA matches it firmly. For some rows the clone size is stated as once, few or many, or as a class when expanded; others skip it.

D gene,J gene,V gene,clone size,CDR3 protein,CDR3 DNA
-,TRBJ1-3,TRBV18,-,CASSDRLGGNTIYF,TGTGCCAGCTCCGACAGGCTGGGGGGAAACACCATATATTTT
-,TRBJ1-6,TRBV7-2,-,CASSSHGDSPLHF,TGTGCCAGCAGCTCCCATGGGGATTCACCCCTCCACTTT
TRBD1,TRBJ1-1,TRBV19,-,CASTVRDRANTEAFF,TGTGCCAGTACCGTACGAGACAGGGCGAACACTGAAGCTTTCTTT
-,TRBJ1-3,TRBV20-1,-,CSARSGNTIYF,TGCAGTGCACGCTCTGGAAACACCATATATTTT
-,TRBJ2-5,TRBV9,-,CASSPPDRQETQYF,TGTGCCAGCAGCCCTCCGGACAGACAAGAGACCCAGTACTTC
-,TRBJ2-1,TRBV7-8,-,CASSLAKFQLGNNEQFF,TGTGCCAGCAGCTTAGCAAAGTTTCAGCTAGGGAACAATGAGCAGTTCTTC
TRBD2,TRBJ2-7,TRBV19,-,CASSPLVRGGHEQYF,TGTGCCAGTAGTCCTCTGGTCCGGGGGGGGCACGAGCAGTACTTC
-,TRBJ1-2,TRBV15,-,CATSRGSGSYGYTF,TGTGCCACCAGCAGAGGTTCGGGGTCCTATGGCTACACCTTC
-,TRBJ2-1,TRBV28,-,CASSLVAEIYNEQFF,TGTGCCAGTTCCTTAGTAGCGGAGATATACAATGAGCAGTTCTTC
-,TRBJ1-1,TRBV19,-,CASSITGLGTEAFF,TGTGCCAGTAGTATTACAGGACTAGGCACTGAAGCTTTCTTT
-,TRBJ1-2,TRBV5-5,-,CASSLDGTLHNYGYTF,TGTGCCAGCAGCTTGGATGGGACACTCCACAACTATGGCTACACCTTC
-,TRBJ1-2,TRBV2,-,CASSETPLGGGYTF,TGTGCCAGCAGTGAAACTCCCCTGGGTGGTGGCTACACCTTC
-,TRBJ2-7,TRBV14,once,CASSRPSSYEQYF,TGTGCCAGCAGCCGACCTAGCTCCTACGAGCAGTACTTC
-,TRBJ2-3,TRBV27,-,CASSMPAPSRKTDTQYF,TGTGCCAGCAGTATGCCCGCCCCTAGCAGGAAAACAGATACGCAGTATTTT
-,TRBJ1-5,TRBV9,once,CASSSRRCGEYSNQPQHF,TGTGCCAGCAGCTCGCGACGGTGCGGGGAATATAGCAATCAGCCCCAGCATTTT
-,TRBJ2-1,TRBV11-2,-,CASILARSSNEQFF,TGTGCCAGCATATTGGCCCGTAGCAGCAATGAGCAGTTCTTC
-,TRBJ1-1,TRBV28,-,CASSFVTEAFF,TGTGCCAGCAGTTTTGTCACTGAAGCTTTCTTT
-,TRBJ1-1,TRBV9,-,CASSVGGVGEAFF,TGTGCCAGCAGCGTAGGGGGAGTTGGGGAAGCTTTCTTT
-,TRBJ2-6,TRBV27,-,CASMRGVLIGANVLTF,TGTGCCAGCATGAGAGGGGTGCTCATTGGGGCCAACGTCCTGACTTTC
-,TRBJ1-5,TRBV3-1/TRBV3-2,-,CASSHRGNNQPQHF,TGTGCCAGCAGCCACAGGGGTAACAATCAGCCCCAGCATTTT
TRBD2,TRBJ2-1,TRBV30,-,CAWSRPSGRVNEQFF,TGTGCCTGGAGTCGACCTAGCGGGAGGGTCAATGAGCAGTTCTTC
TRBD1,TRBJ1-5,TRBV19,-,CASSIFQGGNSNQPQHF,TGTGCCAGTAGTATTTTCCAGGGGGGAAATAGCAATCAGCCCCAGCATTTT
TRBD1,TRBJ1-5,TRBV24-1,-,CATSDHSTGRNQPQHF,TGTGCCACCAGTGACCACTCGACAGGGAGGAATCAGCCCCAGCATTTT
TRBD1,TRBJ1-2,TRBV7-8,-,CASSLGRWTGIDIEYGDYTF,TGTGCCAGCAGCTTAGGCCGCTGGACAGGGATCGATATTGAATATGGTGACTACACCTTC
-,TRBJ2-2,TRBV2,-,CASAKPVPGELFF,TGTGCCAGCGCGAAGCCGGTCCCCGGGGAGCTGTTTTTT
TRBD1,TRBJ2-7,TRBV30,-,CAWHDRGNYEQYF,TGTGCCTGGCATGACAGGGGTAACTACGAGCAGTACTTC
-,TRBJ2-7,TRBV7-2,-,CASSLLGSYEQYF,TGTGCCAGCAGCTTATTGGGGTCCTACGAGCAGTACTTC